Each of the 5 T cell receptor beta chains below was sequenced from the same sample in a study of T cells expressing NK-cell markers. TCRdb re-called the 5' RACE reads; every CDR3 protein appears as one record, without DNA. The listing contains 200,000 to 300,000 distinct CDR3 sequences. Sequencing used blood T cells: a sorted CD56 or NKG2C T cell subset, CD4+ or CD8+ T cells, or bulk PBMC T cells (not recorded which). The receptors derive from a woman aged 18 to 69 in good health.

The chain combines TRBV29-1 with TRBJ1-4; without DNA, the TCRdb call of TRBD1 cannot be checked. This CDR3 is 12 amino acids long. Germline V gives CDR1 SQVTM, CDR2 ANQGSEA. The CDR3: CSARRGDEKLFF.

The J gene is TRBJ2-1, the V gene TRBV4-2. Germline-derived CDR1 and CDR2 are LGHNA and YNFKEQ. The CDR3 totals 13 residues. Here the CDR3 reads CASSQDPGGEQFF.

V gene TRBV7-2 combines with J gene TRBJ1-2; there is no DNA to check the TCRdb D call of TRBD1. Germline values: CDR1 SGHTA, CDR2 FQGNSA. There are 15 residues in the CDR3. This CDR3 reads CASSLKGQGADGYTF.

The CDR3: CASSLTGEQFF. This chain links TRBV7-3 with TRBJ2-1. Per the germline V gene, CDR1 is SGHTA and CDR2 is FQGTGA. This CDR3 contains 11 residues.

V usage is TRBV29-1 and J usage is TRBJ2-3. Germline lookup yields CDR1 SQVTM and CDR2 ANQGSEA. The CDR3 loop spans 12 amino acids. CDR3 loop: CSVEGNTDTQYF.